This T cell receptor (beta chain) was obtained from a study of shared clonotypes between healthy human individuals. Whole-study findings and limits: A few donors had around 5% of their naive CD4 clonotypes in common.

In the authors' methods: Filtering was not the same, since immunoSEQ gave junction-only sequences without quality scores. The table came from immunoSEQ multiplex PCR; TCRdb's copy has only in-frame clones and leaves some out. V and J calls and clone size follow that table, whereas D and trimming were derived from the DNA. The repertoire includes 2 million to 3 million clones, more than 85% of them detected once, and 0.36% sits in the top ten. As to this clone: Its antigen is currently unknown.

Germline loops: CDR1 MNHEY, CDR2 SMNVEV (reference sequence). This CDR3 region has 13 residues. Trimming pared 5 bases from V and 6 bases from J, leaving 13 bases between. The sequence was obtained from a man between 18 and 29 years old in good health. Some clones in this sample may be carry-over from other donors' samples. This chain uses TRBV27 with TRBJ1-2; D gene ambiguous. The specimen sequenced was naive CD4+ T cells from PBMCs. Subset given: CD45RA+ positively selected. The CDR3 DNA is TGTGCCAGCAGTGACGACCCAACGGATGGCTACACCTTC. Amino acids: CASSDDPTDGYTF.